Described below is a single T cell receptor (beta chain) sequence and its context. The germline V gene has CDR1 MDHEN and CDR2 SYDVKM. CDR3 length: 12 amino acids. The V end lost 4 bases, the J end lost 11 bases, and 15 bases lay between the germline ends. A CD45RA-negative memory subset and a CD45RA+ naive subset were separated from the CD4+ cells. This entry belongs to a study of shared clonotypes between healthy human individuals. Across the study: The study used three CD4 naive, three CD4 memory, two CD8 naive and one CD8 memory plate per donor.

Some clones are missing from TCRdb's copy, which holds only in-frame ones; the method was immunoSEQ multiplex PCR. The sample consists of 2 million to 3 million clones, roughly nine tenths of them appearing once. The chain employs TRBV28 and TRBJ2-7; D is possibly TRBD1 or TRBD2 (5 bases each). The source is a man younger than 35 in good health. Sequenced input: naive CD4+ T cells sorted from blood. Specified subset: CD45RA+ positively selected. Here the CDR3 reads CASSSYSEGKYF. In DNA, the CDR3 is TGTGCCAGCAGTTCCTATTCAGAGGGGAAGTACTTC. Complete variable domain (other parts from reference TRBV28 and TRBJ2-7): DVKVTQSSRYLVKRTGEKVFLECVQDMDHENMFWYRQDPGLGLRLIYFSYDVKMKEKGDIPEGYSVSREKKERFSLILESASTNQTSMYLCASSSYSEGKYFGPGTRLTVT.